What follows are 23 T cell receptor beta chains derived from one specimen sequenced in a study of response to subunit inactivated influenza vaccine. MiXCR, applied by TCRdb to the RT-PCR reads, yields one record per CDR3 protein. The table lists hundreds of thousands of distinct CDR3 sequences, 10% to 11% of them singletons, with more than 10% in the top ten. The sample was PBMCs from blood, taken about 40 days after vaccination. The receptor source for this set is a man aged 50-60 years who received an inactivated influenza vaccine.

This clonotype was picked up many times. This chain links TRBV5-6 with TRBJ2-5, with 11 nucleotides matching TRBD2. Trimming cost V 0 bases and J 7 bases; bases outside gene matches: 5. This CDR3 comprises 15 residues. In germline, CDR1 is SGHDT, CDR2 YYEEEE. In DNA, the CDR3 is TGTGCCAGCAGCTTGGAGGGGACTAGCGGAGGGACCCAGTACTTC. Encoded protein: CASSLEGTSGGTQYF. The variable domain in full, with the rest retrieved from reference TRBV5-6 and TRBJ2-5, is DAGVTQSPTHLIKTRGQQVTLRCSPKSGHDTVSWYQQALGQGPQFIFQYYEEEERQRGNFPDRFSGHQFPNYSSELNVNALLLGDSALYLCASSLEGTSGGTQYFGPGTRLLVL.

The V call is TRBV2, the J call TRBJ2-1, with 9 bases that match TRBD2. The germline V gene encodes CDR1 SNHLY and CDR2 FYNNEI. V lost 2 bases and J lost 9; bases outside the gene matches: 11. This CDR3 has 16 residues. The CDR3 nucleotides read TGTGCCAGCAGTGAATCGGGCGGGAGGGCCCGGGGTGAGCAGTTCTTC. It translates to CASSESGGRARGEQFF.

A few counts support this clonotype. The chain has TRBV6-2 or TRBV6-3 and TRBJ2-5; D unclear. Germline V gene sequence: CDR1 MNHEY, CDR2 SVGEGT. V lost 2 bases and J 0 bases, leaving 13 bases between the germline ends. CDR3 size: 16 residues. In nucleotides, the CDR3 is TGTGCCAGCAGTTACCATGAGGAGACCTACCAAGAGACCCAGTACTTC. It yields the protein CASSYHEETYQETQYF.

This clonotype was picked up a small number of times. CDR3 protein: CASSLVERGVSYNEQFF. For the CDR3, the DNA is TGCGCCAGCAGCTTGGTTGAGCGGGGGGTGTCCTACAATGAGCAGTTCTTC. This chain joins TRBV5-1 and TRBJ2-1; 9 nucleotides agree with TRBD2. Germline-derived CDR1 and CDR2 are SGHRS and YFSETQ. The V gene end was trimmed by 0 bases and the J gene end by 1 base; junction bases not matched to a gene: 5. The CDR3 loop spans 17 amino acids.

The rearrangement joins TRBV12-3 or TRBV12-4 to TRBJ1-1, with D uncertain. The CDR3 extends over 13 amino acids. Trimming pared 4 bases from V and 1 base from J, leaving 7 bases between. CDR3: CASSSVQNTEAFF. DNA for the CDR3: TGTGCCAGCAGTTCCGTCCAGAACACTGAAGCTTTCTTT.

V usage is TRBV6-1 and J usage is TRBJ2-5; TRBD1 or TRBD2 may be the D gene (6 bases each). Deletions cut 8 bases from V and 1 base from J, with 17 bases between. The V gene's germline CDR1 is MNHNS and CDR2 SASEGT. CDR3 length: 15 amino acids. This chain's CDR3 is CASSQAGGRQETQYF. DNA for the CDR3: TGTGCCAGCTCTCAAGCTGGGGGGCGCCAAGAGACCCAGTACTTC.

The chain couples TRBV12-3 or TRBV12-4 to TRBJ2-7; D gene uncertain. The CDR3 spans 14 residues. V gave up 3 bases and J gave up 3 bases, with 12 bases separating them. Here the CDR3 DNA reads TGTGCCAGCAGTTTTGGGCTGGCCATCTACGAGCAGTACTTC. Amino acids: CASSFGLAIYEQYF.

The genes are TRBV14 and TRBJ2-7; 7 bases agree with TRBD2. The germline gives CDR1 SGHDN, CDR2 FVKESK. V shed 3 bases, J shed 2 bases, and the junction held 10 bases outside the gene matches. The CDR3 loop spans 16 amino acids. The chain's CDR3 is CASSHLVGRSTYEQYF. Here the CDR3 DNA reads TGTGCCAGCAGCCATCTCGTCGGGAGGAGCACCTACGAGCAGTACTTC.

This sequence joins TRBV28 and TRBJ2-1; TRBD2 agrees at 9 bases. V trimming: 4 bases; J trimming: 3 bases; junction bases outside the gene matches: 13. CDR1 and CDR2 (germline): MDHEN, SYDVKM. The CDR3 totals 18 residues. The CDR3 coding sequence is TGTGCCAGCAGTTCGCCTATCTCCGGGACTAGCATCTACAATGAGCAGTTCTTC. Protein: CASSSPISGTSIYNEQFF.

This clonotype was counted at least ten times. The gene calls are TRBV20-1 and TRBJ2-3; 8 positions agree with TRBD1. The ends lost 8 bases at V and 6 bases at J; junction bases unmatched: 4. The CDR3 contains 11 residues. The germline V gene encodes CDR1 DFQATT and CDR2 SNEGSKA (reference sequence). The CDR3 DNA follows: TGCAGTTACAGGGGGAGGGATACGCAGTATTTT. Translation: CSYRGRDTQYF.

The J gene is TRBJ2-5, the V gene TRBV28; perhaps TRBD2 as D (7 bases). Trimming took off 5 bases at V and 7 bases at J, with 23 bases between the two ends. The CDR3 covers 16 residues. Germline lookup yields CDR1 MDHEN and CDR2 SYDVKM. CDR3 region: CASSLGAGVWVGTQYF. In DNA, the CDR3 is TGTGCCAGCAGTCTGGGGGCGGGAGTCTGGGTTGGGACCCAGTACTTC. Variable domain in full (rest from reference TRBV28 and TRBJ2-5): DVKVTQSSRYLVKRTGEKVFLECVQDMDHENMFWYRQDPGLGLRLIYFSYDVKMKEKGDIPEGYSVSREKKERFSLILESASTNQTSMYLCASSLGAGVWVGTQYFGPGTRLLVL.

This clonotype turned up a few times. This chain links TRBV7-2 with TRBJ2-7; TRBD1 is a possible D gene (6 bases). This CDR3 has 15 amino acids. Germline assignment: CDR1 SGHTA and CDR2 FQGNSA. Trimming pared 4 bases from V and 2 bases from J, leaving 15 bases between. The CDR3 here is CASSSTTGSPYEQYF. In nucleotides, the CDR3 is TGTGCCAGCAGCTCCACGACAGGATCTCCCTACGAGCAGTACTTC.

This clonotype was seen more than once but under ten times. The chain recombines TRBV6-2 or TRBV6-3 with TRBJ1-4; D call uncertain. The germline V gene has CDR1 MNHEY and CDR2 SVGEGT. CDR3 length equals 13 residues. Between the trimmed V and J ends, which lost 6 bases and 4 bases, there was a span of 9 bases. The CDR3 nucleotides read TGTGCCAGCAGCTACGACGGTAATGAAAAACTGTTTTTT. Protein product: CASSYDGNEKLFF.

A word on this clonotype: This may arise from a read error, as a much more abundant clone is one base away. This is likely a read error, given that the CDR3 carries no conserved phenylalanine or tryptophan at its end. Here the CDR3 reads CSASGRRDTDTQYS. The CDR3 coding sequence is TGCAGTGCTAGTGGGAGGCGGGACACAGATACGCAGTATTCT. The V and J genes are TRBV20-1 and TRBJ2-3; tentatively, D is TRBD2 (6 bases). Germline CDR1 DFQATT, CDR2 SNEGSKA (reference sequence). V dropped 3 bases and J dropped 2 bases, with 12 bases sitting between them. This CDR3 region has 14 residues.

This clonotype has at least ten counts. The chain uses TRBV12-3 or TRBV12-4 and TRBJ2-5; 8 bases are a match to TRBD2. The junction had 5 bases not matched to a gene; V was cut back by 3 bases and J by 5 bases. The CDR3 extends over 14 amino acids. The CDR3: CASSFGLAGETQYF. CDR3 coding DNA: TGTGCCAGCAGTTTTGGACTAGCCGGGGAGACCCAGTACTTC.

CDR3 sequence reads: CASSLIGRSPNTDTQYF. CDR3 DNA: TGTGCCAGCAGCTTGATCGGCAGGAGCCCAAACACAGATACGCAGTATTTT. V and J are TRBV5-6 and TRBJ2-3; D gene ambiguous. The CDR3 has 17 amino acids. CDR1 and CDR2 (germline): SGHDT, YYEEEE. V dropped 1 base and J dropped 2 bases, with 17 bases sitting between them.

The chain carries TRBV10-3 and TRBJ2-1, with D perhaps matching TRBD2 (5 bases). The CDR3 covers 18 residues. With 4 bases removed from V and 0 bases from J, the gap between germline ends came to 19 bases. Germline V gives CDR1 ENHRY, CDR2 SYGVKD. The DNA for the CDR3 is TGTGCCATCAGTGTGGCAGCGGCGACGGTCGGCTCCTACAATGAGCAGTTCTTC. It yields the protein CAISVAAATVGSYNEQFF.

The chain joins TRBV7-6 to TRBJ2-1, with 9 bases fitting TRBD2. The junction had 0 bases not matched to a gene; V was cut back by 0 bases and J by 9 bases. The CDR3 is made up of 13 amino acids. Germline CDR1 is SGHVS and CDR2 is FNYEAQ. This CDR3 reads CASSLARGGEQFF. The CDR3 DNA follows: TGTGCCAGCAGCTTAGCGCGGGGGGGTGAGCAGTTCTTC.

V and J are TRBV28 and TRBJ2-7; tentatively, D is TRBD2 (7 bases). Trimming removed 5 bases from V and 4 bases from J, with 18 bases in between. CDR1 and CDR2 from the germline V gene are MDHEN and SYDVKM. CDR3 size: 15 residues. CDR3 amino acids: CASSRGGGRVYEQYF. CDR3 in DNA: TGTGCCAGCAGTAGAGGCGGGGGCAGAGTTTACGAGCAGTACTTC.

This clonotype was counted many times. CDR3: CSVAGDRQLYNEQFF. Written as DNA, the CDR3 is TGCAGCGTCGCCGGAGACAGGCAGTTATACAATGAGCAGTTCTTC. This chain links TRBV29-1 with TRBJ2-1; D possibly corresponds to TRBD1 (6 bases). The CDR3 consists of 15 residues. CDR1 is SQVTM and CDR2 is ANQGSEA in the germline V gene. V lost 6 bases, J lost 4 bases, and 19 bases lay in between.

Regarding this clonotype: A much more abundant neighbour one base away suggests this may be a read error. The chain links TRBV20-1 to TRBJ2-5, with D hard to call. This CDR3 has 13 amino acids. Trimming left V 5 bases short and J 5 bases short, with 15 bases between. The germline CDR1 and CDR2 sequences are DFQATT and SNEGSKA (reference sequence). In nucleotides, the CDR3 is TGCAGTGCTCAGGTGGGGTTCGGGGAGACCCAGTACTTC. This encodes CSAQVGFGETQYF.

This chain uses TRBV7-6 with TRBJ2-6; D ambiguous. V lost 5 bases to trimming and J lost 0 bases, with 11 bases between them. CDR3 length: 16 amino acids. CDR1 and CDR2 (germline): SGHVS, FNYEAQ. The CDR3 DNA reads TGTGCCAGCAGCCCTATTGGCGGCTCTGGGGCCAACGTCCTGACTTTC. Its translation: CASSPIGGSGANVLTF.

This clonotype was observed many times. The V call is TRBV12-3 or TRBV12-4, the J call TRBJ1-5; no clear D gene. The CDR3 is 13 residues long. Trimming cost V 7 bases and J 4 bases, with 11 bases left between them. The CDR3 coding sequence is TGTGCCAGCACCCCGACCCAAAATCAGCCCCAGCATTTT. Its translation: CASTPTQNQPQHF.